Below are 9 T cell receptor beta chains sequenced from a single sample in a study of blood T cell repertoires in COVID-19 (dated by TCRdb to the early 2020s). Library construction relied on the immunoSEQ multiplex PCR assay. Not all clones reach the TCRdb copy of this immuneACCESS table, which keeps in-frame sequences only. Checked studies attribute under half of the gap to unresolved V genes and leave the rest unexplained. This sample lists 31,000 or so clones; 75% to 90% were detected once. In total, the top ten clones hold about 7% of the sample. Sequencing input: peripheral blood. The receptors were gathered from a human donor in a cohort sampled during active COVID-19.

CDR3 loop: CASTPNSGRTGELFF. The CDR3 nucleotides are TGTGCCAGCACGCCGAATAGCGGGAGAACCGGGGAGCTGTTTTTT. This chain joins TRBV2 and TRBJ2-2; 9 nucleotides line up with TRBD2. CDR1 is SNHLY and CDR2 is FYNNEI in the germline V gene. This CDR3 spans 15 amino acids. V lost 7 bases to trimming and J lost 5 bases; unmatched junction nucleotides: 8.

The chain uses TRBV7-9 and TRBJ2-3, with TRBD2 identical over 9 bases. The trim removed 5 bases at V and 7 bases at J, leaving 10 bases unmatched. The CDR3 spans 15 residues. Germline CDR1 SEHNR, CDR2 FQNEAQ (reference sequence). The CDR3 spells CASSPKGTSLNTQYF. In nucleotides, the CDR3 is TGTGCCAGCAGCCCAAAAGGGACTAGCCTAAATACGCAGTATTTT.

J is TRBJ2-1 and V is TRBV10-2; 7 bases fit TRBD1. The CDR3 totals 13 residues. With 9 bases clipped from V and 3 bases from J, the junction kept 5 bases outside the gene matches. Germline V lookup: CDR1 WSHSY, CDR2 SAAADI. The CDR3 region is CASNRDSYNEQFF. For the CDR3, the DNA is TGCGCCAGTAACCGGGACAGCTACAATGAGCAGTTCTTC.

This chain connects TRBV7-6 to TRBJ2-2; 8 bases align to TRBD1. Trimming took 4 bases from V and 8 from J; bases not matched to a gene: 12. There are 16 residues in the CDR3. Per the germline V gene, CDR1 is SGHVS and CDR2 is FNYEAQ. In DNA form, the CDR3 reads TGTGCCAGCAGCTCGAGAACGACGACAGGGGTTGGGGAGCTGTTTTTT. Protein sequence: CASSSRTTTGVGELFF. The entire variable domain, with the rest obtained from reference TRBV7-6 and TRBJ2-2, is as follows: GAGVSQSPRYKVTKRGQDVALRCDPISGHVSLYWYRQALGQGPEFLTYFNYEAQQDKSGLPNDRFSAERPEGSISTLTIQRTEQRDSAMYRCASSSRTTTGVGELFFGEGSRLTVL.

The gene calls are TRBV24-1 and TRBJ1-4; weak D call: TRBD1 (5 bases). This CDR3 spans 15 amino acids. In germline, CDR1 is KGHDR, CDR2 SFDVKD. V lost 3 bases and J 4 bases, leaving 11 bases between the germline ends. In DNA, the CDR3 is TGTGCCACCAGTGATGCAGGGCGGAGTAATGAAAAACTGTTTTTT. It codes for CATSDAGRSNEKLFF.

The CDR3 reads CASSTGQGRGYTF. The CDR3 DNA reads TGCGCCAGCAGCACCGGGCAGGGCCGGGGCTACACCTTC. The chain links TRBV5-1 to TRBJ1-2, with TRBD1 as a possible D gene (5 bases). CDR3 size: 13 residues. The V gene lost 4 bases and the J gene lost 8 bases, with 15 bases spanning the gap. Germline V lookup: CDR1 SGHRS, CDR2 YFSETQ.

V is TRBV5-4 and J is TRBJ2-7; 8 bases line up with TRBD1. Germline V gene lookup returns CDR1 SGHNT and CDR2 YYREEE (reference sequence). The J segment lost 2 bases and the V segment lost 4 bases, leaving 11 bases of the junction unmatched. The CDR3 extends over 16 amino acids. The chain's CDR3 is CASSHDRTGTTYEQYF. The DNA for the CDR3 is TGTGCCAGCAGCCATGATCGGACAGGGACCACCTACGAGCAGTACTTC.

The J gene is TRBJ2-1, the V gene TRBV10-1; a possible D gene is TRBD2 (6 bases). The CDR3 runs to 16 residues. Deletions cut 2 bases from V and 4 bases from J, with 15 bases between. Germline V lookup: CDR1 WNHNN, CDR2 SYGVQD (reference sequence). CDR3: CASSENNGGRYNEQFF. The CDR3 DNA is TGCGCCAGCAGTGAGAACAACGGGGGACGGTACAATGAGCAGTTCTTC.

By proportion, this clone is medium-sized (0.01 to 0.1%). V usage is TRBV5-1 and J usage is TRBJ1-2; 9 bases align to TRBD1. V dropped 4 bases and J dropped 7; count of bases not matched to a gene: 11. The CDR3 is made up of 15 amino acids. Germline V gene lookup returns CDR1 SGHRS and CDR2 YFSETQ. The CDR3 reads CASSETTGGSVGYTF. CDR3 bases: TGCGCCAGCAGCGAAACGACAGGGGGAAGTGTTGGCTACACCTTC.